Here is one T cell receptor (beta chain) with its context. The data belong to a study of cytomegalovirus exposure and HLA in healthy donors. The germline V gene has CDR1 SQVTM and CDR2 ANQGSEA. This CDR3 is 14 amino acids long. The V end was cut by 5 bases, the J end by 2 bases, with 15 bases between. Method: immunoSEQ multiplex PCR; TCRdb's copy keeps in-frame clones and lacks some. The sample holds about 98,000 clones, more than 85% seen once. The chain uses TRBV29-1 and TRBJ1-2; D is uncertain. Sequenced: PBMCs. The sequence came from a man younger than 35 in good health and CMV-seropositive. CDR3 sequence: CSVSTLGVNYGYTF. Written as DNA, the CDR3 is TGCAGCGTTAGCACTCTAGGAGTAAACTATGGCTACACCTTC.